The text below deals with one TCR beta chain. Its antigen is not known. The data are from a study of T cell responses to AZD1222 COVID-19 vaccine. Study-level findings and limits: Unmutated variant regions are reportedly targeted by nearly half of spike-specific TCRs. Clonal diversity was possibly underestimated; the donors were predominantly white British and more often female.

Per germline, CDR1 GTSNPN and CDR2 SVGIG (reference sequence). Unmatched junction bases numbered 16, after V lost 5 bases and J lost 6 bases. The CDR3 totals 16 residues. Only in-frame clones appear in the TCRdb table, and some are missing; sequencing was by immunoSEQ multiplex PCR. The table shows 150,000 or so clones, with about 89% occurring only once. This TCR was sampled from an adult in good health. The specimen comprised peripheral blood, sampled on day 0 of AZD1222 vaccination. The chain employs TRBV30 and TRBJ1-5, with TRBD1 identical over 7 bases. Written as DNA, the CDR3 is TGTGCCTGGGTCCAACCATCGGACAGGATTACTCAGCCCCAGCATTTT. Protein sequence: CAWVQPSDRITQPQHF.